The clone carrying this T cell receptor beta chain has a handful of counts. RNA-based 3' RACE libraries used unique molecular identifiers. One entry per CDR3 protein, called by TCRdb with MiXCR from the 3' RACE reads. The table has about 14,000 distinct CDR3 sequences, under 4% seen once. Treatment meaning: PENTA 11 planned treatment interruption arm or continuous ART arm. The sample originates from a study of HIV-infected children after antiretroviral therapy interruption. Study-wide context: Continuous-treatment children had median age around 8 years, interruption around 9.5 years.

The ends were cut back, 4 bases at V and 0 bases at J, with 13 bases in the middle. This CDR3 is 16 amino acids long. The sample consisted of CD45RO+ CD8+ T cells from PBMCs, pooled from several time points, taken from a donor given antiretroviral therapy, either interrupted or continuous. This sample's subset: memory CD8+ CD45RO+ CD45RA- T cells. The clonotype was recovered from a pool of human donors with HIV. The V gene is TRBV12-3 or TRBV12-4, the J gene TRBJ2-1, with D possibly TRBD2 on 7 matching bases. CDR3 sequence reads: CASSYVGGLSYNEQFF. CDR3 nucleotide sequence: TGTGCCAGCAGTTATGTGGGGGGGCTCTCCTACAATGAGCAGTTCTTC.